The sequence of this T cell receptor beta chain was determined in a study of cytomegalovirus exposure and HLA in healthy donors. Findings and caveats of the study: The authors considered a cluster of highly shared sequence variants likely to be a sequencing artifact. Association of a missense DCLRE1C variant with TCR beta V- and J-gene trimming was reported in a later analysis.

60 Vbeta and 13 Jbeta primers were used in PCR. Produced via immunoSEQ multiplex PCR; TCRdb's table is partial and in-frame only. The table records roughly 140,000 clones, over 70% of them present only once. Per germline, CDR1 MNHEY and CDR2 SVGAGI. The CDR3 is 14 residues long. The table lists this clone with a few counts. Its target is unknown. At one end, the junction sequence differs from germline, possibly due to a read error. The sample comprised PBMCs. The source is a male donor in good health and CMV-seronegative. This rearrangement joins TRBV6-5 to TRBJ2-7, with 10 bases aligning to TRBD1. This CDR3 reads CVSMGQGQTYEQYF. The CDR3 nucleotides read TGTGTCAGCATGGGACAGGGGCAAACCTACGAGCAGTACTTC.